This TCR beta chain is drawn from a study of cytomegalovirus exposure and HLA in healthy donors. Here immunoSEQ multiplex PCR was the method, and the copy in TCRdb shows in-frame clones only, minus some. The sample lists some 45,000 clones, roughly nine tenths occurring once. The count of this clone is one. Its specificity is unknown. Study findings and constraints: Specificity for CMV antigens was confirmed in vitro for a few of the CMV-associated chains. The listing of 160 or so TCR beta chains classed them as cytomegalovirus-associated. For most TCR sequences rarity was the rule, although some public TCRs occurred in many donors.

The clonotype comes from a man aged 18 to 29 in good health and CMV-seronegative. Sequenced input: PBMCs.

CDR3: CASSTRTEAYEQYF. Here the CDR3 DNA reads TGTGCCAGTAGTACTCGGACAGAAGCCTACGAGCAGTACTTC. The rearrangement links TRBV19 to TRBJ2-7; a possible D gene is TRBD1 (6 bases). In germline, CDR1 is LNHDA, CDR2 SQIVND (reference sequence). The germline V and J ends were trimmed by 4 bases and 2 bases, with 12 bases remaining between them. CDR3 length equals 14 residues.